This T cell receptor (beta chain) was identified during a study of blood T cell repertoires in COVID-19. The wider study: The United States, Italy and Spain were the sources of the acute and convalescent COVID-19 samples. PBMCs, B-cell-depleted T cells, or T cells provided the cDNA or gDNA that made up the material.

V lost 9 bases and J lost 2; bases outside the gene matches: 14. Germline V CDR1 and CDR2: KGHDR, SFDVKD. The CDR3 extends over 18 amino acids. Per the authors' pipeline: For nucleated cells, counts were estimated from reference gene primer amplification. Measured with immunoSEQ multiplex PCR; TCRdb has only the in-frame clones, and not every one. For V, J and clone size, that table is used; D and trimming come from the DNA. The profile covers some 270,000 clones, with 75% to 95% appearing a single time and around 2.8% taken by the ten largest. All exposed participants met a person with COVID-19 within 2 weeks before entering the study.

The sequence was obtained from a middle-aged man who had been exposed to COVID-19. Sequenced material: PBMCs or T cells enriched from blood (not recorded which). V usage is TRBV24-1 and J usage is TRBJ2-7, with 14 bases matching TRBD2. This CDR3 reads CATYPGLAGVRTTYEQYF. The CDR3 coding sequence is TGTGCCACCTACCCGGGACTAGCGGGAGTCCGTACCACCTACGAGCAGTACTTC.